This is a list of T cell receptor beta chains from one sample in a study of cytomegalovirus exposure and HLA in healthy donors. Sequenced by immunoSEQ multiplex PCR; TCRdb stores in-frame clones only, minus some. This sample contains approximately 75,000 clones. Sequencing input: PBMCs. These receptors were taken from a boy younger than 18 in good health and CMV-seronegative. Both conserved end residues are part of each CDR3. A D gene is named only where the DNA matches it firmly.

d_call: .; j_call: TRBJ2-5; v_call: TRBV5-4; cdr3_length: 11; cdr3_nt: TGTGCCAGCAGCCTAAAAGAGACCCAGTACTTC; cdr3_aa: CASSLKETQYF
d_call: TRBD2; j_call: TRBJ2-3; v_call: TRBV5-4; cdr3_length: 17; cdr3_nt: TGTGCCAGCAGCTTCGGGCTAGCGGGAGGGAGCACAGATACGCAGTATTTT; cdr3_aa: CASSFGLAGGSTDTQYF
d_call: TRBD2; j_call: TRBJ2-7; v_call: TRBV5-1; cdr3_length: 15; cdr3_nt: TGCGCCAGCAGCTTGGCCGGCTCTAGCGGGGACGAGCAGTACTTC; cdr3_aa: CASSLAGSSGDEQYF
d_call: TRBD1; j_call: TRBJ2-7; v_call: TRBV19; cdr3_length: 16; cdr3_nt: TGTGCCAGTAGTTTAGAGACCGGGACAGGGTATGTCGAGCAGTACTTC; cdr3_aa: CASSLETGTGYVEQYF
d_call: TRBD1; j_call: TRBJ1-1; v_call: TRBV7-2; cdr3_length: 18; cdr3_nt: TGTGCCAGCAGCCAAGGACCGGGACAGGGGGGGAGGAACACTGAAGCTTTCTTT; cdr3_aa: CASSQGPGQGGRNTEAFF
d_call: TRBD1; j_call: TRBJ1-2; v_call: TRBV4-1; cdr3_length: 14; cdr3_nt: TGCGCCAGCAGCCGATACACAGGGGGTGATGGCTACACCTTC; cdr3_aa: CASSRYTGGDGYTF
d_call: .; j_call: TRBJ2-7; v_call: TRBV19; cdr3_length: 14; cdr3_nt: TGTGCCAGTAGCCCGACAGGAGGACTGGGCGAGCAGTACTTC; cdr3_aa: CASSPTGGLGEQYF
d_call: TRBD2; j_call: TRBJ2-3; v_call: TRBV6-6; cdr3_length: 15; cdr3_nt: TGTGCCAGCAGTCCCCTAGCGGGAGGAGCAGATACGCAGTATTTT; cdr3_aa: CASSPLAGGADTQYF
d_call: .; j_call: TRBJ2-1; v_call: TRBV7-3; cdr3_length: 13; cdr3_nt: TGTGCCAGCAGCGCATCGATCCCTAATTTTCAGTTCTTC; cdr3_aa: CASSASIPNFQFF
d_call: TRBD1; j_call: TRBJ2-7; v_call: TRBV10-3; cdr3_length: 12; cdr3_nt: TGTGCCATCAGAGACAGGGCTTACGAGCAGTACTTC; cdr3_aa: CAIRDRAYEQYF
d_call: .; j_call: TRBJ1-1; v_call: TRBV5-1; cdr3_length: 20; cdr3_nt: TGCGCCAGCAGCTTGAGGACACTCTCCTTGAACGACCTTCAGAACACTGAAGCTTTCTTT; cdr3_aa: CASSLRTLSLNDLQNTEAFF
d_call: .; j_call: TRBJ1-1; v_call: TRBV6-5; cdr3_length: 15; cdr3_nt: TGTGCCAGCAGTACTCCGGGACAAATGAACACTGAAGCTTTCTTT; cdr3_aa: CASSTPGQMNTEAFF
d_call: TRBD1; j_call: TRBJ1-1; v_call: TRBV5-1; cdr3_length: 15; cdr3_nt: TGCGCCAGCAGCCCGAGGACAGGGACGAGCGGTGAAGCTTTCTTT; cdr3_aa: CASSPRTGTSGEAFF
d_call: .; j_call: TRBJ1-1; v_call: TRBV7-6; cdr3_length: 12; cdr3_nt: TGTGCCAGCAGCTCAGTAAACACTGAAGCTTTCTTT; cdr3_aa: CASSSVNTEAFF
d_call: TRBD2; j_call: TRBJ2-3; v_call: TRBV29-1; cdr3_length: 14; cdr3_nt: TGCAGCGCCGAACTAGCGGGAGGTCCGGATACGCAGTATTTT; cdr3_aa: CSAELAGGPDTQYF
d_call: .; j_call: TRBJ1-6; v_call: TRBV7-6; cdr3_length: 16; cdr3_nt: TGTGCCAGCAGCTTAGAAGGGAGCTCCTATAATTCACCCCTCCACTTT; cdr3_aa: CASSLEGSSYNSPLHF
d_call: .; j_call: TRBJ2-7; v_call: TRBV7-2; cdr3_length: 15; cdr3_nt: TGTGCCAGCTACCGGAGCGGCGGGTACTCCTACGAGCAGTACTTC; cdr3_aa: CASYRSGGYSYEQYF
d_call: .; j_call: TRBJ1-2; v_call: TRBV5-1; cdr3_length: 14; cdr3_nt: TGCGCCAGCAGCTTGGTAGGGGATTTCGGCGGCTACACCTTC; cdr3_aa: CASSLVGDFGGYTF
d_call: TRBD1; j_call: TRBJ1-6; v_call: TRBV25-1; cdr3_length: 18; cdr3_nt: TGTGCCAGCAGTGAGGGACAGGGTTTAGTGCCCTATAATTCACCCCTCCACTTT; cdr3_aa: CASSEGQGLVPYNSPLHF
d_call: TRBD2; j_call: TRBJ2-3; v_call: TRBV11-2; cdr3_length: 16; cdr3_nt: TGTGCCAGCAGCTACGGGACTAGCGTAAGCACAGATACGCAGTATTTT; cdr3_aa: CASSYGTSVSTDTQYF